Shown below are 7 T cell receptor beta chains from a single sample sequenced in a study of STAT5B mutations in CD4+ large granular lymphocyte leukemia. Clones were sequenced by immunoSEQ multiplex PCR, and TCRdb holds only the in-frame ones, with some missing. The table lists fewer than 1,200 clones, around three quarters of them singletons. Material for sequencing was PBMCs. Receptors were obtained from a man aged 55 to 70 with CD4+ T-cell large granular lymphocyte leukemia.

The rearrangement links TRBV6-1 to TRBJ2-5, with a tentative D call TRBD2 (5 bases). CDR1 and CDR2 from the germline V gene are MNHNS and SASEGT. Trimming took off 1 base at V and 5 bases at J, with 11 bases between the two ends. The CDR3 runs to 14 residues. The CDR3 spells CASSEVDSEETQYF. In nucleotides, the CDR3 is TGTGCCAGCAGTGAAGTTGATAGCGAGGAGACCCAGTACTTC.

The chain couples TRBV6-5 to TRBJ2-7; no definite D call. This CDR3 contains 12 residues. The germline gives CDR1 MNHEY, CDR2 SVGAGI. Trimming stripped 6 bases from V and 5 bases from J, with 11 bases between. The DNA of the CDR3 is TGTGCCAGCAGCTTGCCCAGAAACGAGCAGTACTTC. Translation: CASSLPRNEQYF.

The rearrangement joins TRBV7-2 to TRBJ2-7; either TRBD1 or TRBD2 may fit D (5 bases each). V lost 4 bases and J 0 bases, leaving 16 bases between the germline ends. The CDR3 length is 16 residues. From germline, CDR1 is SGHTA and CDR2 FQGNSA. CDR3 DNA: TGTGCCAGCAGCTCGCCGATGGGACGGATCTCCTACGAGCAGTACTTC. It encodes CASSSPMGRISYEQYF.

The chain joins TRBV5-1 to TRBJ2-7; D gene unclear. Trimming removed 0 bases at V and 3 bases at J, with 7 bases between. In germline, CDR1 is SGHRS, CDR2 YFSETQ. The CDR3 runs 13 residues. The chain's CDR3 is CASSLGRNYEQYF. CDR3 in DNA: TGCGCCAGCAGCTTGGGGAGAAACTACGAGCAGTACTTC.

The chain is built from TRBV7-9 and TRBJ2-5, with 8 nucleotides matching TRBD2. CDR1 is SEHNR, CDR2 FQNEAQ, per germline (reference sequence). The length of the CDR3 is 14 residues. The junction had 6 bases not matched to a gene; V was cut back by 5 bases and J by 4 bases. For the CDR3, the DNA is TGTGCCAGCAGCCGACTAGCGAATCCAGAGACCCAGTACTTC. Translated: CASSRLANPETQYF. Full variable domain (remainder filled in from reference TRBV7-9 and TRBJ2-5): DTGVSQNPRHKITKRGQNVTFRCDPISEHNRLYWYRQTLGQGPEFLTYFQNEAQLEKSRLLSDRFSAERPKGSFSTLEIQRTEQGDSAMYLCASSRLANPETQYFGPGTRLLVL.

The chain combines TRBV7-8 with TRBJ2-1; possible D gene TRBD2, 5 bases. Trimming stripped 5 bases from V and 6 bases from J, with 20 bases between. The CDR3 covers 16 residues. Germline-derived CDR1 and CDR2 are SGHVS and FQNEAQ. This CDR3 is CASSKEGSVRVNEQFF. DNA of the CDR3: TGTGCCAGCAGCAAAGAGGGTAGTGTGAGGGTCAATGAGCAGTTCTTC.

This CDR3 reads CASSQEDRQYNEQFF. The CDR3 DNA reads as TGCGCCAGCAGCCAGGAGGACAGACAATACAATGAGCAGTTCTTC. The rearrangement links TRBV4-3 to TRBJ2-1, with a weak D call TRBD1 (6 bases). Trimming took off 3 bases at V and 4 bases at J, with 13 bases between the two ends. The CDR3 totals 15 residues. The germline V gene has CDR1 LGHNA and CDR2 YSLEER.